These T cell receptor beta chains were read from a single sample in a study of T-cell memory formation after mild COVID-19. MiXCR, run by TCRdb on the 5' RACE reads, gives a single entry per CDR3 protein. Among under 300,000 distinct CDR3 sequences listed, around 17% were seen once. The sample comprised PBMCs or a T cell subset sorted from them (not recorded which). The receptors derive from a man aged 18 to 30 who had mild COVID-19 (a few samples of this study predate the infection). Cell type and time point are not known. Both conserved end residues are part of each CDR3. Fields, in order: V gene, clone size, J gene, D gene, CDR3 protein, CDR3 DNA. A D gene is named only where the DNA matches it firmly. Only some rows state a clone size, as once, few, many or a class for expanded clones.

>TRBV11-2|-|TRBJ2-1|-
CASSLDSAGQFF
TGTGCCAGCAGCTTAGACTCCGCTGGGCAGTTCTTC
>TRBV5-1|-|TRBJ1-2|-
CASSLISWDGYTF
TGCGCCAGCAGCCTGATTTCATGGGATGGCTACACCTTC
>TRBV14|few|TRBJ2-3|-
CASSPTDLPTDTQYF
TGTGCCAGCAGCCCTACCGATCTACCCACAGATACGCAGTATTTT
>TRBV29-1|few|TRBJ1-1|TRBD1
CSVYTGGANTEAFF
TGCAGCGTTTACACAGGGGGAGCGAACACTGAAGCTTTCTTT
>TRBV4-2|-|TRBJ1-2|-
CASSQGIKQDQAMDYGYTF
TGTGCCAGCAGCCAAGGGATAAAACAGGACCAAGCGATGGACTATGGCTACACCTTC
>TRBV20-1|-|TRBJ2-3|-
CSAPRRGLNTQYF
TGCAGTGCCCCCCGGAGGGGGCTGAATACGCAGTATTTT
>TRBV4-1|-|TRBJ1-4|-
CASSQEQVEKLFF
TGCGCCAGCAGCCAAGAACAGGTGGAAAAACTGTTTTTT
>TRBV10-3|-|TRBJ2-2|TRBD2
CAISDPTSGDGGELFF
TGTGCCATCAGTGATCCGACTAGCGGGGATGGGGGGGAGCTGTTTTTT
>TRBV5-1|-|TRBJ1-1|TRBD1
CASRSGTGNTEAFF
TGCGCCAGCAGAAGCGGGACAGGGAACACTGAAGCTTTCTTT
>TRBV5-1|many|TRBJ2-1|-
CASSFVSGNNEQFF
TGCGCCAGCAGCTTCGTTTCTGGAAACAATGAGCAGTTCTTC
>TRBV4-3|-|TRBJ2-1|-
CASSQDVRTANEQFF
TGCGCCAGCAGCCAAGATGTTAGGACAGCCAATGAGCAGTTCTTC
>TRBV6-2/TRBV6-3|-|TRBJ2-5|-
CASSYEQGLYQETQYF
TGTGCCAGCAGTTACGAACAGGGTTTGTACCAAGAGACCCAGTACTTC
>TRBV5-1|few|TRBJ2-3|-
CASSSGAGAGDTQYF
TGCGCCAGCAGCTCCGGGGCGGGGGCCGGAGATACGCAGTATTTT
>TRBV7-8|few|TRBJ2-5|-
CASESETQYF
TGTGCCAGCGAATCCGAGACCCAGTACTTC
>TRBV4-1|few|TRBJ1-1|-
CASSQVSLGGRLEAFF
TGCGCCAGCAGCCAAGTCTCCCTGGGAGGACGCCTTGAAGCTTTCTTT
>TRBV11-2|few|TRBJ2-7|-
CASGQLTYEQYF
TGTGCCAGCGGACAGCTTACCTACGAGCAGTACTTC
>TRBV7-9|-|TRBJ2-1|TRBD1
CASSPVDRGRNEQFF
TGTGCCAGCAGCCCGGTGGACAGGGGCCGCAATGAGCAGTTCTTC
>TRBV4-3|-|TRBJ2-2|-
CASSQPGPSTGELFF
TGCGCCAGCAGCCAACCGGGACCGAGCACCGGGGAGCTGTTTTTT
>TRBV11-3|few|TRBJ2-1|-
CASSYGSYNEQFF
TGTGCCAGCAGCTACGGGTCCTACAATGAGCAGTTCTTC
>TRBV9|-|TRBJ2-5|-
CASSVGTHQETQYF
TGTGCCAGCAGCGTAGGGACACACCAAGAGACCCAGTACTTC
>TRBV4-1|-|TRBJ1-6|-
CASSQDQEMTYSPLHF
TGCGCCAGCAGCCAAGATCAAGAGATGACCTATTCACCCCTCCACTTT
>TRBV20-1|-|TRBJ1-2|-
CSASRAREGYTF
TGCAGTGCTAGTAGGGCCAGGGAAGGCTACACCTTC
>TRBV2|-|TRBJ2-1|TRBD1
CASTPDRGDEQFF
TGTGCCAGCACTCCGGACAGGGGAGATGAGCAGTTCTTC
>TRBV20-1|-|TRBJ1-1|TRBD1
CSARNRDRAPEAFF
TGCAGTGCTAGAAACCGGGACAGGGCTCCTGAAGCTTTCTTT
>TRBV7-2|-|TRBJ1-6|-
CASSLGSVLYNSPLHF
TGTGCCAGCAGCTTAGGGTCGGTCCTCTATAATTCACCCCTCCACTTT
>TRBV5-1|few|TRBJ2-5|-
CASSGGTVLHETQYF
TGCGCCAGCAGCGGGGGGACAGTTCTGCACGAGACCCAGTACTTC
>TRBV7-2|-|TRBJ1-1|-
CASNIIGNTEAFF
TGTGCCAGCAATATTATTGGGAACACTGAAGCTTTCTTT
>TRBV6-4|few|TRBJ2-2|-
CASSEQPMGYGELFF
TGTGCCAGCAGTGAACAACCTATGGGGTACGGGGAGCTGTTTTTT
>TRBV11-2|-|TRBJ2-1|-
CASSLGRDRNLFTYNEQFF
TGTGCCAGCAGCTTAGGGAGGGACAGAAATTTATTCACCTACAATGAGCAGTTCTTC
>TRBV7-2|-|TRBJ1-3|-
CASSLFGLGNTIYF
TGTGCCAGCAGCTTGTTCGGGCTTGGAAACACCATATATTTT
>TRBV2|-|TRBJ1-4|TRBD1
CASSSGDRNEKLFF
TGTGCCAGCAGTTCTGGGGACAGAAATGAAAAACTGTTTTTT
>TRBV5-6|once|TRBJ2-3|-
CASRLDYSSTDTQYF
TGTGCCAGCAGATTAGACTATTCTAGCACAGATACGCAGTATTTT
>TRBV7-8|-|TRBJ1-2|TRBD1
CASSSGTGGRGYTF
TGTGCCAGCAGCTCCGGGACAGGGGGCAGGGGCTACACCTTC
>TRBV4-3|-|TRBJ1-2|TRBD1
CASSQDFAGGFYGYTF
TGCGCCAGCAGCCAAGATTTCGCAGGGGGCTTTTATGGCTACACCTTC
>TRBV21-1|-|TRBJ2-3|-
CASSKVERGDTDTQYF
TGTGCCAGCAGCAAAGTGGAGCGGGGGGACACAGATACGCAGTATTTT
>TRBV2|-|TRBJ1-2|-
CASSPKTYHSLGYTF
TGTGCCAGCAGCCCCAAAACATATCATTCCCTTGGCTACACCTTC
>TRBV5-1|many|TRBJ2-7|-
CASSLGSGQYSYEQYF
TGCGCCAGCAGCCTGGGGTCGGGGCAGTACTCCTACGAGCAGTACTTC
>TRBV7-2|many|TRBJ2-1|TRBD1
CASSRGPPRGEQFF
TGTGCCAGCAGTAGGGGGCCCCCCAGGGGTGAGCAGTTCTTC
>TRBV6-5|few|TRBJ2-7|-
CASSLKGGTPYEQYF
TGTGCCAGCAGTTTAAAGGGAGGAACCCCCTACGAGCAGTACTTC
>TRBV6-2/TRBV6-3|-|TRBJ1-2|TRBD1
CASSAGGFDGYTF
TGTGCCAGCAGCGCAGGGGGCTTCGATGGCTACACCTTC
>TRBV4-1|-|TRBJ2-1|-
CASSHVGLYNEQFF
TGCGCCAGCAGCCACGTTGGGCTTTACAATGAGCAGTTCTTC
>TRBV20-1|few|TRBJ1-5|-
CSAEDISNQPQHF
TGCAGTGCGGAAGACATTAGCAATCAGCCCCAGCATTTT
>TRBV20-1|-|TRBJ1-2|-
CSATGSRNYGYTF
TGCAGTGCCACGGGGAGCCGGAACTATGGCTACACCTTC
>TRBV4-2|-|TRBJ1-3|-
CASTRPGGPGGNTIYF
TGTGCCAGCACCCGCCCCGGGGGGCCGGGAGGAAACACCATATATTTT
>TRBV7-2|few|TRBJ2-3|TRBD2
CASSPLAGGLTDTQYF
TGTGCCAGCAGCCCGTTAGCGGGGGGCCTCACAGATACGCAGTATTTT
>TRBV4-2|few|TRBJ2-5|TRBD1
CASSQDAGPGGETQYF
TGTGCCAGCAGCCAAGATGCGGGGCCAGGGGGCGAGACCCAGTACTTC
>TRBV5-8|-|TRBJ2-3|TRBD2
CASSSGGLIDTQYF
TGTGCCAGCAGCTCGGGGGGGCTCATAGATACGCAGTATTTT
>TRBV5-1|once|TRBJ2-1|-
CASRQFNNEQFF
TGTGCCAGCCGACAGTTCAACAATGAGCAGTTCTTC
>TRBV11-2|-|TRBJ1-5|-
CASSLESGSQPQHF
TGTGCCAGCAGCTTAGAGTCGGGAAGTCAGCCCCAGCATTTT
>TRBV6-2/TRBV6-3|-|TRBJ2-4|-
CASSYSTSHHSYF
TGTGCCAGCAGTTACTCGACCAGTCACCACTCCTACTTC
>TRBV25-1|-|TRBJ2-2|-
CASSEETLNTGELFF
TGTGCCAGCAGTGAGGAGACCCTGAACACCGGGGAGCTGTTTTTT
>TRBV29-1|few|TRBJ1-1|-
CSVRAGAAFF
TGCAGCGTAAGGGCAGGGGCAGCTTTCTTT
>TRBV7-8|few|TRBJ2-3|TRBD2
CASSPSRRGGAIIDTQYF
TGTGCCAGCAGCCCATCGCGGCGGGGGGGGGCCATTATTGATACGCAGTATTTT
>TRBV19|-|TRBJ1-1|-
CASSKGVAMWNTEAFF
TGTGCCAGTAGTAAAGGGGTGGCCATGTGGAACACTGAAGCTTTCTTT
>TRBV6-6|many|TRBJ1-2|TRBD1
CASSPQGGYGYTF
TGTGCCAGCAGTCCGCAGGGGGGCTATGGCTACACCTTC
>TRBV4-1|-|TRBJ1-6|TRBD1
CASSLFARDRVTYNSPLHF
TGCGCCAGCAGCCTTTTTGCCCGGGACAGGGTCACCTATAATTCACCCCTCCACTTT
>TRBV6-2/TRBV6-3|many|TRBJ2-1|-
CASSYPSVEQFF
TGTGCCAGCAGTTATCCGAGCGTGGAGCAGTTCTTC
>TRBV9|-|TRBJ1-1|-
CASSAEGVEAFF
TGTGCCAGCAGCGCCGAGGGCGTGGAAGCTTTCTTT